The clone carrying this T cell receptor beta chain appeared many times. Regions amplified from RNA transcripts were the TCR beta CDR3 regions. HTBI primers were the set used in a first-round RT-PCR of the TCR CDR3. Using its own MiXCR run on the multiplex PCR reads, TCRdb lists one record per CDR3 protein. The sample includes a few hundred thousand distinct CDR3 sequences, around 13% of them seen just once. It was considered stable Graves' hyperthyroidism when ophthalmopathy did not progress within 18 months. The data were taken from a study of T cells in Graves' hyperthyroidism and ophthalmopathy. With 8 bases removed from V and 3 bases from J, the gap between germline ends came to 8 bases. This CDR3 spans 12 amino acids. Germline assignment: CDR1 MNHNS and CDR2 SASEGT.

Material for sequencing was blood. The origin of this receptor is a woman in her late teens or twenties with Graves' hyperthyroidism. The chain joins TRBV6-1 to TRBJ1-5; no definite D call. CDR3 residues: CASQNSNQPQHF. Written as DNA, the CDR3 is TGTGCCAGCCAGAATTCCAATCAGCCCCAGCATTTT.